The source of this T cell receptor (beta chain) is a study of blood T cell repertoires in COVID-19. Turning to the study itself: Samples came from the United States, Italy and Spain, spanning acute and convalescent COVID-19. PBMCs, B-cell-depleted T cells, or T cells were the source of the cDNA or gDNA that made up the material.

Between the trimmed V and J ends, which lost 1 base and 7 bases, there was a span of 11 bases. The CDR3 is 13 amino acids. Germline values: CDR1 SGHRS, CDR2 YFSETQ. Per the authors' pipeline: From reference gene primer amplification, estimates of nucleated cell counts were derived. The method was immunoSEQ multiplex PCR; TCRdb's version includes in-frame clones alone and lacks a portion of them. That table is the source of V, J and clone size, and D and trimming were worked out from the DNA. The sample has roughly 100,000 clones, roughly nine tenths seen once. The rearrangement joins TRBV5-1 to TRBJ1-1; no firm D call. This TCR came from a woman aged 60 to 75 with acute or convalescent COVID-19. Specimen: peripheral blood. CDR3 loop: CASSLPGKGEAFF. The CDR3 region has the DNA TGCGCCAGCAGCTTGCCGGGGAAGGGTGAAGCTTTCTTT.